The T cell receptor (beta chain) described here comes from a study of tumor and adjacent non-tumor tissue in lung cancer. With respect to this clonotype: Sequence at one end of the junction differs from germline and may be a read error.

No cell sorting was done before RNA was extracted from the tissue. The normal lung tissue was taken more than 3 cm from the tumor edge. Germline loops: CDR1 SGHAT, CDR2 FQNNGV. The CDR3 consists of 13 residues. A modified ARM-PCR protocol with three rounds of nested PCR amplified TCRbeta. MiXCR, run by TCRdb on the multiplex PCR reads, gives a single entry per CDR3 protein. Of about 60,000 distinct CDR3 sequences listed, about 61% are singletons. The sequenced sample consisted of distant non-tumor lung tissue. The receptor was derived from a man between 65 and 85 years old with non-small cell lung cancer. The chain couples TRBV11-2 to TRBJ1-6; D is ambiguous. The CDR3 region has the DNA TGTGCCAGCAGCTTTACCATGGTTTCACCCCTCAACTTT. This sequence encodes CASSFTMVSPLNF.